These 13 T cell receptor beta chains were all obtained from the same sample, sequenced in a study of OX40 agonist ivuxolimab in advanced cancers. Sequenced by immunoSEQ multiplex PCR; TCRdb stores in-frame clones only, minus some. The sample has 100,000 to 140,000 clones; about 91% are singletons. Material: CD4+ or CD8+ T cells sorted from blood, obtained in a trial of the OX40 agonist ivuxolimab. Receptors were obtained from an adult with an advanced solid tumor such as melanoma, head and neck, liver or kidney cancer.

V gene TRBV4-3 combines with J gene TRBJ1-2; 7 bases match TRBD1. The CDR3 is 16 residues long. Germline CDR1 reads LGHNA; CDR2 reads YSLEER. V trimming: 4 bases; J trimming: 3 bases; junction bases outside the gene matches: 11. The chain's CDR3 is CASSPGTARDYYGYTF. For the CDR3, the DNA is TGCGCCAGCAGCCCAGGGACAGCGAGAGACTACTATGGCTACACCTTC.

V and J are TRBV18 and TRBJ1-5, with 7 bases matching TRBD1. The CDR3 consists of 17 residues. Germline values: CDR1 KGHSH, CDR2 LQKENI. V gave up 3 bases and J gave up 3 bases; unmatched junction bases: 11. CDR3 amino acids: CASSPESRGDLNQPQHF. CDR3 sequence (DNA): TGTGCCAGCTCACCCGAGAGCAGGGGGGATCTCAATCAGCCCCAGCATTTT.

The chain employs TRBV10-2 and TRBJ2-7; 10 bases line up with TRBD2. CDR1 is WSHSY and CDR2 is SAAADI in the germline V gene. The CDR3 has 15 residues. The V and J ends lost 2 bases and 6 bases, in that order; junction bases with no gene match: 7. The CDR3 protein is CASSEILAGVLEQYF. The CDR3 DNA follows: TGCGCCAGCAGTGAGATCCTAGCGGGAGTTCTCGAGCAGTACTTC.

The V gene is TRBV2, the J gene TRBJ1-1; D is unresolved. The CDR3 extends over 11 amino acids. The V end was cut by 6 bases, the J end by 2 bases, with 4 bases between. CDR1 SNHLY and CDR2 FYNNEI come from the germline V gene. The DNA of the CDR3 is TGTGCCAGCAGCTCAAACACTGAAGCTTTCTTT. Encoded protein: CASSSNTEAFF.

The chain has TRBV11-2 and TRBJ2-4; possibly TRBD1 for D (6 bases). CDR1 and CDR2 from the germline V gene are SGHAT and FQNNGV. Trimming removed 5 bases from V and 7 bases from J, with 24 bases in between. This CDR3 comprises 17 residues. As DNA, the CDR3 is TGTGCCAGCAGCATCCCGGGACATTCCACGTCGTGGAACATTCAGTACTTC. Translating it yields CASSIPGHSTSWNIQYF.

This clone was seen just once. Here the CDR3 DNA reads TGTGCCAGCAGTTCCACGGGGACGCCAAGCTACGAGCAGTACTTC. It yields the protein CASSSTGTPSYEQYF. The chain is built from TRBV28 and TRBJ2-7; D might be TRBD1 or TRBD2, each matching 5 bases. Germline CDR1 reads MDHEN; CDR2 reads SYDVKM. Between the trimmed V and J ends, which lost 4 bases and 3 bases, there was a span of 16 bases. The CDR3 is 15 amino acids.

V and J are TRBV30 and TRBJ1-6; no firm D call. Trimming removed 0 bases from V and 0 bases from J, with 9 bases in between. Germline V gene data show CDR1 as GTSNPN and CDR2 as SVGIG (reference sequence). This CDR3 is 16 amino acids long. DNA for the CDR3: TGTGCCTGGAGTGTCGGAGGGTACTCCTATAATTCACCCCTCCACTTT. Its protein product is CAWSVGGYSYNSPLHF.

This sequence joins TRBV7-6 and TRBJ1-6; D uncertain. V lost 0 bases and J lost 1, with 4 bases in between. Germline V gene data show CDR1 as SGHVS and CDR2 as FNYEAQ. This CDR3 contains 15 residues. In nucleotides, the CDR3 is TGTGCCAGCAGCTTAGCGATGTCCTATAATTCACCCCTCCACTTT. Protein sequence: CASSLAMSYNSPLHF. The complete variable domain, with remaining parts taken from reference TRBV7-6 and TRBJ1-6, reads GAGVSQSPRYKVTKRGQDVALRCDPISGHVSLYWYRQALGQGPEFLTYFNYEAQQDKSGLPNDRFSAERPEGSISTLTIQRTEQRDSAMYRCASSLAMSYNSPLHFGNGTRLTVT.

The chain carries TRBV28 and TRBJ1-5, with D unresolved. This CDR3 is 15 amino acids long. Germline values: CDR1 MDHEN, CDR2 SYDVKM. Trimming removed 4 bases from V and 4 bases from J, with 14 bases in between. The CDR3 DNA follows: TGTGCCAGCAGTTCCGCGCCCGGACCTAATCAGCCCCAGCATTTT. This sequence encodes CASSSAPGPNQPQHF.

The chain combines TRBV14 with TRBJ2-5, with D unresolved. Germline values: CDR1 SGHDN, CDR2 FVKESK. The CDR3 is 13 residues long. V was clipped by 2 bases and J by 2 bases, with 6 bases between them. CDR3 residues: CASSQPDQETQYF. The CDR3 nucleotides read TGTGCCAGCAGCCAACCGGATCAAGAGACCCAGTACTTC.

The CDR3 nucleotides read TGTGCCAGCAGCCGAGGAAGCGGAGAGCAGTACTTC. Amino acids: CASSRGSGEQYF. The chain employs TRBV27 and TRBJ2-7; possible D gene TRBD2, 5 bases. V lost 6 bases and J lost 7, with 13 bases in between. The CDR3 sequence is 12 residues long. Germline V gene lookup returns CDR1 MNHEY and CDR2 SMNVEV (reference sequence).

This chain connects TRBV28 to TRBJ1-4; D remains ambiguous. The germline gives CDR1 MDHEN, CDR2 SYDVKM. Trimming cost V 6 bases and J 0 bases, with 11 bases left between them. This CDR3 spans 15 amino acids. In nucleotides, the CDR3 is TGTGCCAGCAGGACTCTGCCTACAACTAATGAAAAACTGTTTTTT. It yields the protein CASRTLPTTNEKLFF.

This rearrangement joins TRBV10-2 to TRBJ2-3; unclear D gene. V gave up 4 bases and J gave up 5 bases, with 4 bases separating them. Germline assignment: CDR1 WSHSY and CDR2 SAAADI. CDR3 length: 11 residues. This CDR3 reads CASSVRDTQYF. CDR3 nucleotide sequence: TGCGCCAGCAGTGTAAGAGATACGCAGTATTTT.